Listed here are 9 T cell receptor beta chains from one sample, sequenced in a study of beta chain features in type 1 diabetes. Study findings and constraints: Patients with Type 1 diabetes showed moderately but significantly shorter TCRB CDR3s in all four CD4+ subsets.

The entirety of the isolated RNA underwent reverse transcription, so expressed TCRB transcripts were sequenced. Sequencing was performed with immunoSEQ multiplex PCR; in TCRdb, only in-frame clones are kept and a portion is missing. The table has about 240,000 clones, about 15% seen once; the top ten hold about 0.019%. No antigen has been identified for these receptors. Sequencing input: naive CD4+ T cells from blood. These TCRs come from a young man with type 1 diabetes.

This clone was counted a few times. The CDR3 region has the DNA TGTGCCAGCAGCTTAGCCCTCAGCGGGTATCAGTTCTTC. The encoded protein is CASSLALSGYQFF. The chain couples TRBV7-2 to TRBJ2-1; weak D call: TRBD2 (6 bases). The V end lost 0 bases, the J end lost 13 bases, and 13 bases lay between the germline ends. This CDR3 is 13 amino acids long. Looked up from germline, CDR1 is SGHTA and CDR2 is FQGNSA. The full variable domain, rest sourced from reference TRBV7-2 and TRBJ2-1, is GAGVSQSPSNKVTEKGKDVELRCDPISGHTALYWYRQSLGQGLEFLIYFQGNSAPDKSGLPSDRFSAERTGGSVSTLTIQRTQQEDSAVYLCASSLALSGYQFFGPGTRLTVL.

This clone was counted only a few times. This chain links TRBV18 with TRBJ1-5; no firm D call. The CDR3 has 15 amino acids. Germline values: CDR1 KGHSH, CDR2 LQKENI. Trimming took off 3 bases at V and 4 bases at J, with 13 bases between the two ends. CDR3: CASSPWAGENQPQHF. The CDR3 DNA reads as TGTGCCAGCTCACCGTGGGCAGGTGAGAATCAGCCCCAGCATTTT.

V is TRBV5-1 and J is TRBJ1-1; D unclear. The V end was cut by 7 bases, the J end by 1 base, with 11 bases between. Germline assignment: CDR1 SGHRS and CDR2 YFSETQ. This CDR3 has 13 residues. The CDR3 sequence is CASGGQENTEAFF. CDR3 sequence (DNA): TGCGCCAGCGGAGGTCAGGAGAACACTGAAGCTTTCTTT.

The genes are TRBV19 and TRBJ1-5; 9 positions match TRBD1. CDR3 length: 15 amino acids. V gave up 9 bases and J gave up 6 bases; unmatched junction bases: 12. Per germline, CDR1 LNHDA and CDR2 SQIVND (reference sequence). CDR3 in amino acids: CASRQITGGGQPQHF. The CDR3 nucleotides are TGTGCCAGCCGACAGATTACAGGGGGCGGTCAGCCCCAGCATTTT. Supplemented by reference TRBV19 and TRBJ1-5, the full variable domain reads DGGITQSPKYLFRKEGQNVTLSCEQNLNHDAMYWYRQDPGQGLRLIYYSQIVNDFQKGDIAEGYSVSREKKESFPLTVTSAQKNPTAFYLCASRQITGGGQPQHFGDGTRLSIL.

The chain couples TRBV7-9 to TRBJ2-3; maybe TRBD2 (5 bases). The CDR3 contains 13 residues. Germline CDR1 reads SEHNR; CDR2 reads FQNEAQ (reference sequence). V lost 3 bases, J lost 6 bases, and 10 bases lay in between. The CDR3 reads CASSFVERDTQYF. The CDR3 nucleotides read TGTGCCAGCAGCTTCGTCGAGCGGGATACGCAGTATTTT.

This clone appeared a few times. J is TRBJ2-7 and V is TRBV5-4; 9 positions agree with TRBD1. The ends lost 4 bases at V and 5 bases at J; junction bases unmatched: 7. Germline V gene data show CDR1 as SGHNT and CDR2 as YYREEE (reference sequence). CDR3 length: 14 residues. CDR3: CASSRGQGRDEQYF. The CDR3 DNA follows: TGTGCCAGCAGCCGGGGACAGGGTCGGGACGAGCAGTACTTC.

This chain joins TRBV7-8 and TRBJ1-4; the D gene is possibly TRBD1 (5 bases). Looked up from germline, CDR1 is SGHVS and CDR2 is FQNEAQ. The V end lost 1 base, the J end lost 5 bases, and 5 bases lay between the germline ends. The length of the CDR3 is 13 residues. DNA for the CDR3: TGTGCCAGCAGCTTAGGACAGAATGAAAAACTGTTTTTT. The encoded protein is CASSLGQNEKLFF. The full variable domain, in which reference TRBV7-8 and TRBJ1-4 provide the parts outside the CDR3, is GAGVSQSPRYKVAKRGQDVALRCDPISGHVSLFWYQQALGQGPEFLTYFQNEAQLDKSGLPSDRFFAERPEGSVSTLKIQRTQQEDSAVYLCASSLGQNEKLFFGSGTQLSVL.

The rearrangement uses TRBV7-9 and TRBJ2-1; 11 bases are a match to TRBD2. Trimming at V came to 2 bases and at J to 4 bases, leaving 4 bases not matched to a gene. Germline CDR1 reads SEHNR; CDR2 reads FQNEAQ (reference sequence). CDR3 length: 16 amino acids. The CDR3 sequence is CASSLRRTSGYNEQFF. The CDR3 DNA sequence: TGTGCCAGCAGCTTAAGGAGGACTAGCGGGTACAATGAGCAGTTCTTC.

This clone was picked up a small number of times. Other DNA sequences in the sample encode the same CDR3. This chain uses TRBV29-1 with TRBJ1-1, with D hard to call. CDR3 length equals 12 residues. The germline V gene encodes CDR1 SQVTM and CDR2 ANQGSEA. With 6 bases removed from V and 0 bases from J, the gap between germline ends came to 8 bases. The CDR3 DNA sequence: TGCAGCGTCGGGAGATTGAACACTGAAGCTTTCTTT. Protein product: CSVGRLNTEAFF.